This passage covers 27 T cell receptor beta chains from one sample sequenced in a study of blood T cell repertoires in COVID-19. Here immunoSEQ multiplex PCR was the method, and the copy in TCRdb shows in-frame clones only, minus some. The data show approximately 82,000 clones, roughly four fifths seen once. Sequenced: peripheral blood. The receptor source for this set is a human donor in a cohort sampled during active COVID-19.

The V call is TRBV7-9, the J call TRBJ1-5; perhaps TRBD1 as D (6 bases). This CDR3 spans 15 amino acids. V was cut by 1 base and J by 2 bases, with 9 bases left in between. CDR1 and CDR2 (germline): SEHNR, FQNEAQ (reference sequence). DNA of the CDR3: TGTGCCAGCAGCTTAGGGAACAGGGGCAATCAGCCCCAGCATTTT. It is translated as CASSLGNRGNQPQHF.

J is TRBJ1-4 and V is TRBV2; 8 bases align to TRBD1. The V gene end was trimmed by 6 bases and the J gene end by 8 bases; junction bases not matched to a gene: 5. Germline-derived CDR1 and CDR2 are SNHLY and FYNNEI. This CDR3 region has 13 residues. The DNA of the CDR3 is TGTGCCAGCAGGGGACAGGTCGGCGAAAAACTGTTTTTT. Its protein is CASRGQVGEKLFF.

The gene calls are TRBV24-1 and TRBJ1-2, with 8 bases matching TRBD1. The CDR3 is made up of 14 amino acids. J lost 8 bases, V lost 5 bases, and 9 bases had no gene match. Germline V CDR1 and CDR2: KGHDR, SFDVKD. CDR3 sequence reads: CATSAADRARGYTF. For the CDR3, the DNA is TGTGCCACCAGTGCCGCGGACAGGGCTCGCGGCTACACCTTC.

The chain employs TRBV5-4 and TRBJ1-6; TRBD1 aligns across 9 bases. Germline V gene data show CDR1 as SGHNT and CDR2 as YYREEE (reference sequence). This CDR3 region has 14 residues. Germline trimming cut 1 base from V and 13 bases from J; bases unmatched to any gene: 6. Here the CDR3 reads CASSLRGQGSPLHF. DNA of the CDR3: TGTGCCAGCAGCTTGAGGGGACAGGGAAGCCCCCTCCACTTT.

V gene TRBV2 combines with J gene TRBJ2-2; D uncertain. This CDR3 region has 12 residues. V was pared by 5 bases and J by 5 bases, with 6 bases between. Germline-derived CDR1 and CDR2 are SNHLY and FYNNEI. As DNA, the CDR3 is TGTGCCAGCAGTCTAGTTACCGGGGAGCTGTTTTTT. This translates into CASSLVTGELFF.

The chain has TRBV29-1 and TRBJ2-3; 8 positions agree with TRBD2. This CDR3 has 13 residues. Germline V lookup: CDR1 SQVTM, CDR2 ANQGSEA. The trim removed 4 bases at V and 8 bases at J, leaving 8 bases unmatched. The CDR3 nucleotides read TGCAGCGTTGGGACTAGACGGGGGGGTACGCAGTATTTT. It is translated as CSVGTRRGGTQYF.

V and J are TRBV6-2 or TRBV6-3 and TRBJ2-7; 8 nucleotides match TRBD1. The J segment lost 1 base and the V segment lost 2 bases, leaving 4 bases of the junction unmatched. Germline V gene data show CDR1 as MNHEY and CDR2 as SVGEGT. This CDR3 is built from 15 residues. The CDR3 here is CASSYSWTGSYEQYF. In DNA form, the CDR3 reads TGTGCCAGCAGTTACAGCTGGACAGGGTCCTACGAGCAGTACTTC.

The chain is built from TRBV5-4 and TRBJ2-3; 7 bases agree with TRBD1. The junction had 5 bases not matched to a gene; V was cut back by 5 bases and J by 2 bases. The CDR3 length is 14 residues. The germline V gene has CDR1 SGHNT and CDR2 YYREEE (reference sequence). This chain's CDR3 is CASSVDRDTDTQYF. CDR3 bases: TGTGCCAGCAGTGTAGACAGGGACACAGATACGCAGTATTTT.

This rearrangement joins TRBV5-5 to TRBJ1-1; 8 bases agree with TRBD1. The length of the CDR3 is 15 residues. Looked up from germline, CDR1 is SGHKS and CDR2 is YYEKEE (reference sequence). The J segment lost 4 bases and the V segment lost 3 bases, leaving 8 bases of the junction unmatched. The CDR3: CASSWGRQGLTEAFF. The DNA of the CDR3 is TGTGCCAGCAGCTGGGGAAGACAGGGGCTCACTGAAGCTTTCTTT.

The chain carries TRBV19 and TRBJ2-3, with unresolved D. The CDR3 is 15 residues long. Germline V CDR1 and CDR2: LNHDA, SQIVND (reference sequence). Trimming removed 7 bases at V and 0 bases at J, with 14 bases between. CDR3 in amino acids: CASKTQATSTDTQYF. The DNA of the CDR3 is TGTGCCAGTAAAACCCAAGCGACTAGCACAGATACGCAGTATTTT.

This chain links TRBV6-2 or TRBV6-3 with TRBJ2-3; TRBD2 matches at 9 bases. The CDR3 loop spans 17 amino acids. Germline V gene data show CDR1 as MNHEY and CDR2 as SVGEGT. V lost 0 bases to trimming and J lost 3 bases; unmatched junction nucleotides: 7. CDR3 region: CASSYSRRGGWTDTQYF. The CDR3 DNA sequence: TGTGCCAGCAGTTACTCAAGGCGGGGGGGCTGGACAGATACGCAGTATTTT.

The rearrangement joins TRBV2 to TRBJ2-6; 10 bases map to TRBD2. Trimming at V came to 6 bases and at J to 2 bases, leaving 4 bases not matched to a gene. This CDR3 is 16 amino acids long. Germline values: CDR1 SNHLY, CDR2 FYNNEI. The CDR3 protein is CASRWTSGAGANVLTF. CDR3 nucleotide sequence: TGTGCCAGCAGATGGACTAGCGGAGCTGGGGCCAACGTCCTGACTTTC.

The sample holds one count of this clone. V is TRBV4-1 and J is TRBJ2-7; TRBD2 matches at 13 bases. V was pared by 4 bases and J by 0 bases, with 3 bases of the junction left unmatched. Germline assignment: CDR1 MGHRA and CDR2 YSYEKL. This CDR3 spans 16 amino acids. The CDR3 loop reads CASSRGLAGASYEQYF. The CDR3 bases are TGCGCCAGCAGCCGCGGACTAGCGGGGGCCTCCTACGAGCAGTACTTC.

V and J are TRBV2 and TRBJ1-5; D remains unclear. The V end lost 3 bases, the J end lost 5 bases, and 5 bases lay between the germline ends. The CDR3 runs 12 residues. Per germline, CDR1 SNHLY and CDR2 FYNNEI. The CDR3 sequence: CASSDRDQPQHF. CDR3 nucleotides: TGTGCCAGCAGTGATCGGGATCAGCCCCAGCATTTT.

The chain has TRBV5-4 and TRBJ1-2; D uncertain. Germline lookup yields CDR1 SGHNT and CDR2 YYREEE (reference sequence). The CDR3 loop spans 11 amino acids. V lost 5 bases to trimming and J lost 6 bases, with 8 bases between them. CDR3 nucleotide sequence: TGTGCCAGCAGGAGTAAAGATGGCTACACCTTC. This gives the protein CASRSKDGYTF.

DNA of the CDR3: TGTGCCAGCAGCCTACGGACAGCCCCGGCAAACATTCAGTACTTC. It specifies CASSLRTAPANIQYF. The V and J genes are TRBV7-2 and TRBJ2-4; TRBD1 is a possible D gene (6 bases). The germline V gene has CDR1 SGHTA and CDR2 FQGNSA. V shed 5 bases and J shed 6 bases, with 17 bases lying between them. This CDR3 has 15 amino acids.

The rearrangement links TRBV6-5 to TRBJ2-1; a weak D match, TRBD2 (6 bases). This CDR3 has 16 residues. Deletions cut 0 bases from V and 7 bases from J, with 16 bases between. The germline V gene has CDR1 MNHEY and CDR2 SVGAGI. CDR3 sequence reads: CASSYSGGLMGNEQFF. In nucleotides, the CDR3 is TGTGCCAGCAGTTACTCCGGGGGATTAATGGGGAATGAGCAGTTCTTC.

The rearrangement joins TRBV9 to TRBJ1-2; 12 bases line up with TRBD1. This CDR3 has 15 amino acids. Germline CDR1 and CDR2: SGDLS and YYNGEE. The trim removed 2 bases at V and 7 bases at J, leaving 6 bases unmatched. The CDR3 region has the DNA TGTGCCAGCAGCGTTGGGACAGGGGGCTTGGGTGGCTACACCTTC. Translated: CASSVGTGGLGGYTF.

This chain connects TRBV2 to TRBJ2-5; D unclear. This CDR3 contains 14 residues. V shed 6 bases and J shed 4 bases, with 15 bases lying between them. The germline V gene encodes CDR1 SNHLY and CDR2 FYNNEI. The CDR3 loop is CASRPFFTRETQYF. The CDR3 bases are TGTGCCAGCAGACCTTTTTTCACTCGAGAGACCCAGTACTTC.

The rearrangement uses TRBV5-1 and TRBJ1-1; 8 positions agree with TRBD1. V was pared by 4 bases and J by 7 bases, with 6 bases of the junction left unmatched. This CDR3 spans 13 amino acids. Germline V gene data show CDR1 as SGHRS and CDR2 as YFSETQ. The CDR3 sequence: CASSPGQAYEAFF. The CDR3 coding sequence is TGCGCCAGCAGCCCGGGACAGGCTTATGAAGCTTTCTTT. Complete variable domain (other parts from reference TRBV5-1 and TRBJ1-1): KAGVTQTPRYLIKTRGQQVTLSCSPISGHRSVSWYQQTPGQGLQFLFEYFSETQRNKGNFPGRFSGRQFSNSRSEMNVSTLELGDSALYLCASSPGQAYEAFFGQGTRLTVV.

The chain employs TRBV19 and TRBJ2-1; TRBD2 is a possible D gene (7 bases). The ends were cut back, 0 bases at V and 5 bases at J, with 14 bases in the middle. Germline loops: CDR1 LNHDA, CDR2 SQIVND (reference sequence). The CDR3 totals 16 residues. Written as DNA, the CDR3 is TGTGCCAGTAGTATAGATGGCGGGGGCCTAAACAATGAGCAGTTCTTC. It translates to CASSIDGGGLNNEQFF. The full variable domain, with the rest looked up from reference TRBV19 and TRBJ2-1, is DGGITQSPKYLFRKEGQNVTLSCEQNLNHDAMYWYRQDPGQGLRLIYYSQIVNDFQKGDIAEGYSVSREKKESFPLTVTSAQKNPTAFYLCASSIDGGGLNNEQFFGPGTRLTVL.

The chain combines TRBV3-1 (or the pseudogene TRBV3-2) with TRBJ1-6; D not resolved. V lost 0 bases, J lost 0 bases, and 15 bases lay in between. In germline, CDR1 is LGHDT, CDR2 YNNKEL (reference sequence). The CDR3 consists of 19 residues. Here the CDR3 reads CASSQDSFPGSSYNSPLHF. CDR3 nucleotide sequence: TGTGCCAGCAGCCAAGATTCCTTCCCAGGAAGCTCCTATAATTCACCCCTCCACTTT.

V usage is TRBV6-1 and J usage is TRBJ1-2, with D maybe TRBD1 (6 bases). The V and J ends lost 0 bases and 7 bases respectively, with 15 bases between them. The CDR3 loop spans 15 amino acids. Germline-derived CDR1 and CDR2 are MNHNS and SASEGT. This CDR3 reads CASSEAGGAVGGYTF. The CDR3, as DNA: TGTGCCAGCAGTGAAGCAGGGGGGGCAGTCGGTGGCTACACCTTC.

The V call is TRBV30, the J call TRBJ1-5; D possibly corresponds to TRBD1 (5 bases). This CDR3 contains 14 residues. Trimming took 0 bases from V and 6 from J, leaving 12 bases between them. Germline loops: CDR1 GTSNPN, CDR2 SVGIG (reference sequence). The CDR3 here is CAWSVMGEVQPQHF. The CDR3 DNA sequence: TGTGCCTGGAGTGTAATGGGGGAGGTTCAGCCCCAGCATTTT.

This clone has only a few counts. CDR3 nucleotides: TGTGCCAGCTCAGATGGACAGCTCTATGGCTACACCTTC. As protein: CASSDGQLYGYTF. The chain uses TRBV18 and TRBJ1-2; possibly TRBD1 for D (6 bases). The CDR3 runs to 13 residues. The germline gives CDR1 KGHSH, CDR2 LQKENI. Trimming removed 5 bases at V and 4 bases at J, with 11 bases between.

The rearrangement joins TRBV7-3 to TRBJ2-1; D is undetermined. V lost 5 bases, J lost 4 bases, and 12 bases lay in between. This CDR3 region has 14 residues. CDR1 SGHTA and CDR2 FQGTGA come from the germline V gene. CDR3 sequence reads: CASSPETGYNEQFF. As DNA, the CDR3 is TGTGCCAGCAGCCCAGAGACGGGTTACAATGAGCAGTTCTTC.

This clone has only a few counts. The CDR3, as DNA: TGTGCCTGGAAAATAGGACAGGGGGCGCGAAAACTGTTTTTT. The encoded protein is CAWKIGQGARKLFF. The chain has TRBV30 and TRBJ1-4; 11 nucleotides align to TRBD1. The CDR3 sequence is 14 residues long. Germline V gene lookup returns CDR1 GTSNPN and CDR2 SVGIG (reference sequence). Trimming took 4 bases from V and 10 from J; bases not matched to a gene: 8.